One and the same sample provided the 25 T cell receptor beta chains below, sequenced in a study of human T cells and chemical hapten exposure. MiXCR was run by TCRdb on the RACE reads, yielding one entry per CDR3 protein. The sample consists of some 360,000 distinct CDR3 sequences, approximately 5.1% of them appearing once. Time point given: pre-sensitization, week 0. Treatment given: therapeutic diphenylcyclopropenone sensitization with weekly scalp DPC. Here the sequenced sample was whole blood, taken in connection with sensitization to the hapten diphenylcyclopropenone (DPC). The receptors shown here come from a woman aged 45-65 years with alopecia areata. Some clones in this sample may be carry-over from other donors' samples.

This clonotype was seen at least ten times. The chain recombines TRBV18 with TRBJ2-3; unclear D gene. Trimming removed 0 bases from V and 0 bases from J, with 7 bases in between. Germline V lookup: CDR1 KGHSH, CDR2 LQKENI. This CDR3 region has 15 residues. This chain's CDR3 is CASSPPGSSTDTQYF. The CDR3 DNA is TGTGCCAGCTCACCACCGGGGTCTAGCACAGATACGCAGTATTTT.

This rearrangement joins TRBV5-1 to TRBJ2-7; D uncertain. V gave up 2 bases and J gave up 7 bases, with 10 bases separating them. The germline CDR1 and CDR2 sequences are SGHRS and YFSETQ. The CDR3 extends over 12 amino acids. CDR3 loop: CASSFSPREQYF. The CDR3 nucleotides are TGCGCCAGCAGCTTCTCCCCCCGAGAGCAGTACTTC.

The chain recombines TRBV6-2 or TRBV6-3 with TRBJ1-5; unclear D gene. Between the trimmed V and J ends, which lost 2 bases and 2 bases, there was a span of 19 bases. CDR1 and CDR2 from the germline V gene are MNHEY and SVGEGT. The CDR3 contains 18 residues. This chain's CDR3 is CASSYDPEFSRGNQPQHF. The CDR3 DNA sequence: TGTGCCAGCAGTTACGACCCCGAGTTCTCCCGGGGCAATCAGCCCCAGCATTTT.

The gene calls are TRBV5-1 and TRBJ2-7; D call uncertain. Trimming stripped 0 bases from V and 2 bases from J, with 9 bases between. This CDR3 region has 14 residues. Per the germline V gene, CDR1 is SGHRS and CDR2 is YFSETQ. The CDR3 spells CASSLVPDAYEQYF. The CDR3 nucleotides are TGCGCCAGCAGCTTGGTGCCAGACGCCTACGAGCAGTACTTC.

This chain uses TRBV2 with TRBJ2-7, with TRBD1 as a possible D gene (6 bases). Looked up from germline, CDR1 is SNHLY and CDR2 is FYNNEI. Trimming removed 8 bases from V and 0 bases from J, with 11 bases in between. CDR3 length equals 13 residues. The CDR3 DNA sequence: TGTGCCAGCGTTAGGGGGAGCTCCTACGAGCAGTACTTC. It is translated as CASVRGSSYEQYF.

At least ten counts were recorded for this clonotype. The rearrangement uses TRBV20-1 and TRBJ2-5; TRBD1 aligns across 7 bases. The germline V gene has CDR1 DFQATT and CDR2 SNEGSKA (reference sequence). CDR3 length: 14 residues. After removal of 5 bases from V and 5 bases from J, the junction contained 11 bases not matched to a gene. The CDR3 protein is CSALRQGHGETQYF. The DNA for the CDR3 is TGCAGTGCTTTACGACAGGGTCATGGGGAGACCCAGTACTTC.

This clonotype was seen many times. The rearrangement links TRBV15 to TRBJ2-7; weak D call: TRBD1 (5 bases). The CDR3 has 14 residues. Germline-derived CDR1 and CDR2 are LNHNV and YYDKDF (reference sequence). Trimming removed 1 base from V and 0 bases from J, with 7 bases in between. In DNA, the CDR3 is TGTGCCACCAGCAGAGGACAGATCTCCTACGAGCAGTACTTC. Translating gives CATSRGQISYEQYF.

This clonotype was observed at least ten times. The rearrangement joins TRBV10-3 to TRBJ2-7; D gene unclear. V was trimmed by 2 bases and J by 2 bases, leaving 13 bases between them. Germline V CDR1 and CDR2: ENHRY, SYGVKD. The CDR3 consists of 15 residues. CDR3 sequence (DNA): TGTGCCATCAGTGAGATTGCCCTCAGTGCCTACGAGCAGTACTTC. It codes for CAISEIALSAYEQYF.

The sample holds a few counts of this clonotype. The CDR3 is CASSETGLEAFF. The CDR3 DNA reads TGTGCCAGCAGCGAAACAGGTCTAGAAGCTTTCTTT. This chain joins TRBV9 and TRBJ1-1; maybe TRBD1 (5 bases). The germline V and J ends were trimmed by 3 bases and 8 bases, with 11 bases remaining between them. The CDR3 loop spans 12 amino acids. CDR1 is SGDLS, CDR2 YYNGEE, per germline.

The chain carries TRBV3-1 and TRBJ2-7; 12 nucleotides align to TRBD2. V lost 5 bases and J lost 7; bases outside the gene matches: 9. The CDR3 covers 15 residues. Germline V lookup: CDR1 LGHDT, CDR2 YNNKEL (reference sequence). The CDR3 sequence is CASSSGTSGYSEQYF. The CDR3 DNA reads TGTGCCAGCAGCTCCGGGACTAGCGGGTATTCTGAGCAGTACTTC.

This clonotype was seen a handful of times. The J gene is TRBJ1-5, the V gene TRBV6-2 or TRBV6-3; D gene ambiguous. CDR1 is MNHEY, CDR2 SVGEGT, per germline. V was cut by 4 bases and J by 3 bases, with 10 bases left in between. The CDR3 length is 14 residues. The CDR3 here is CASSWYSLNQPQHF. CDR3 DNA sequence: TGTGCCAGCAGTTGGTACAGCCTCAATCAGCCCCAGCATTTT.

At least ten counts were recorded for this clonotype. The CDR3 sequence: CASMTSYTGELFF. CDR3 DNA sequence: TGTGCCAGCATGACATCTTACACCGGGGAGCTGTTTTTT. J is TRBJ2-2 and V is TRBV9; D is unresolved. Trimming pared 6 bases from V and 3 bases from J, leaving 9 bases between. CDR3 length equals 13 residues. Germline-derived CDR1 and CDR2 are SGDLS and YYNGEE.

The V call is TRBV29-1, the J call TRBJ1-3, with D hard to call. Per germline, CDR1 SQVTM and CDR2 ANQGSEA. The V end lost 4 bases, the J end lost 4 bases, and 11 bases lay between the germline ends. This CDR3 spans 13 amino acids. The CDR3 reads CSVVFATGNTIYF. DNA for the CDR3: TGCAGCGTTGTGTTCGCCACCGGAAACACCATATATTTT.

This clonotype was counted at least ten times. The chain joins TRBV15 to TRBJ2-2, with D perhaps being TRBD1 or TRBD2 (6 bases each). The V gene lost 5 bases and the J gene lost 6 bases, with 10 bases spanning the gap. Germline CDR1 reads LNHNV; CDR2 reads YYDKDF (reference sequence). This CDR3 region has 13 residues. The CDR3 region is CATSEGGPGELFF. The CDR3 region has the DNA TGTGCCACCAGCGAAGGGGGGCCCGGGGAGCTGTTTTTT.

This clonotype was found many times. This sequence joins TRBV20-1 and TRBJ2-5; TRBD2 matches at 14 bases. V shed 4 bases and J 4 bases; nucleotides not matched to a gene: 2. Germline V lookup: CDR1 DFQATT, CDR2 SNEGSKA (reference sequence). The CDR3 covers 14 residues. The CDR3 reads CSATGTSGRETQYF. The CDR3 DNA follows: TGCAGTGCTACCGGGACTAGCGGGAGAGAGACCCAGTACTTC.

This clonotype was seen only once. With a much larger clone just one base away, this may be a read error. The chain has TRBV10-3 and TRBJ2-3; D may be TRBD2 (5 bases). CDR1 ENHRY and CDR2 SYGVKD come from the germline V gene. The CDR3 sequence is 16 residues long. Trimming took off 6 bases at V and 4 bases at J, with 20 bases between the two ends. The CDR3 nucleotides are TGTGCCATCAGCCGTCTACTGCAACTAGGCTCAGATACGCAGTATTTT. Residues: CAISRLLQLGSDTQYF.

This chain connects TRBV11-2 to TRBJ2-5, with 8 bases that match TRBD1. After removal of 5 bases from V and 4 bases from J, the junction contained 15 bases not matched to a gene. The CDR3 contains 17 residues. In germline, CDR1 is SGHAT, CDR2 FQNNGV. The CDR3 here is CASSPGQGWSWRETQYF. CDR3 DNA sequence: TGTGCCAGCAGCCCAGGACAGGGATGGTCTTGGCGAGAGACCCAGTACTTC.

V and J are TRBV7-8 and TRBJ1-1; the D gene is possibly TRBD1 (5 bases). From germline, CDR1 is SGHVS and CDR2 FQNEAQ. The V and J ends lost 3 bases and 5 bases respectively, with 10 bases between them. The CDR3 sequence is 13 residues long. CDR3 nucleotides: TGTGCCAGCAGCTTGCCAGAGGGGACTGAAGCTTTCTTT. It is translated as CASSLPEGTEAFF.

This clonotype was seen ten or more times. The chain carries TRBV9 and TRBJ2-3, with no clear D. The CDR3 loop spans 16 amino acids. V gave up 0 bases and J gave up 3 bases, with 14 bases separating them. Germline assignment: CDR1 SGDLS and CDR2 YYNGEE. The CDR3: CASSVAPELRTDTQYF. The CDR3 nucleotides are TGTGCCAGCAGCGTAGCTCCCGAGTTAAGGACAGATACGCAGTATTTT.

This rearrangement joins TRBV6-5 to TRBJ2-2, with TRBD2 as a possible D gene (5 bases). The germline V and J ends were trimmed by 10 bases and 6 bases, with 9 bases remaining between them. This CDR3 contains 11 residues. Per the germline V gene, CDR1 is MNHEY and CDR2 is SVGAGI. Here the CDR3 reads CATGDAGELFF. In DNA form, the CDR3 reads TGTGCCACCGGGGATGCCGGGGAGCTGTTTTTT.

This clonotype was counted between two and nine times. CDR3 protein: CASKRQAHRTDTQYF. The CDR3 DNA reads TGTGCCAGCAAACGGCAGGCCCACCGCACAGATACGCAGTATTTT. This sequence joins TRBV27 and TRBJ2-3, with D uncertain. Trimming pared 7 bases from V and 1 base from J, leaving 15 bases between. The germline CDR1 and CDR2 sequences are MNHEY and SMNVEV (reference sequence). The CDR3 spans 15 residues.

A few counts support this clonotype. J is TRBJ1-1 and V is TRBV5-6; 8 bases align to TRBD1. J gave up 3 bases and V 4 bases, and 5 bases lay outside the gene matches. This CDR3 comprises 14 residues. Germline V gene sequence: CDR1 SGHDT, CDR2 YYEEEE. The CDR3 bases are TGTGCCAGCAGCCTACCGACAGGGGACACTGAAGCTTTCTTT. Translating it yields CASSLPTGDTEAFF.

The chain links TRBV18 to TRBJ2-7, with a tentative D call TRBD1 (6 bases). V lost 3 bases and J 5 bases, leaving 14 bases between the germline ends. The CDR3 consists of 14 residues. CDR1 and CDR2 (germline): KGHSH, LQKENI. In nucleotides, the CDR3 is TGTGCCAGCTCACCTACCGGGACACCGGACGAGCAGTACTTC. It specifies CASSPTGTPDEQYF.

In this sample, this clonotype turned up many times. The rearrangement uses TRBV24-1 and TRBJ2-3, with 10 nucleotides matching TRBD2. Unmatched junction bases numbered 10, after V lost 3 bases and J lost 8 bases. Germline assignment: CDR1 KGHDR and CDR2 SFDVKD. CDR3 length: 16 amino acids. The CDR3 reads CATSDPSGSGRGTQYF. CDR3 nucleotide sequence: TGTGCCACCAGTGATCCTAGCGGGAGCGGAAGGGGTACGCAGTATTTT.

This clonotype was detected only once. Relative to the germline gene, one junction end is altered; a read error may explain this. The V and J genes are TRBV7-3 and TRBJ1-5; D call uncertain. The CDR3 consists of 13 residues. CDR1 and CDR2 from the germline V gene are SGHTA and FQGTGA. The CDR3 DNA reads as TGTGTCAGCAGCGCCGATAGCAATCAGCCCCAGCATTTT. Translation: CVSSADSNQPQHF.